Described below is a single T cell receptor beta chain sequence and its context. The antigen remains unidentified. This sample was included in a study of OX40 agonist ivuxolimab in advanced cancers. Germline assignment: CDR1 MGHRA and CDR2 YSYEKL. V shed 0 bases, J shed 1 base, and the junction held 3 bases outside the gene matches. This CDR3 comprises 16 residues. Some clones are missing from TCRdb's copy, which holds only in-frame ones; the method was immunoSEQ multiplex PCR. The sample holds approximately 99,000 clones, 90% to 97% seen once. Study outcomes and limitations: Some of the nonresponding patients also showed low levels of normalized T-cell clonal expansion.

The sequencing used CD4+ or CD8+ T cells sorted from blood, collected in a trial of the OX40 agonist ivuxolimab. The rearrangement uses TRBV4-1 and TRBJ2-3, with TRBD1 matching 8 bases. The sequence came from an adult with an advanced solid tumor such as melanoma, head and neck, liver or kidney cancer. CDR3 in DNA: TGCGCCAGCAGCCAAGAGGAACAGGGGGGCACAGATACGCAGTATTTT. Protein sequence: CASSQEEQGGTDTQYF.